The 28 T cell receptor beta chains below all came from one sample that was sequenced in a study of patients and donors after allogeneic stem cell transplantation (TCRdb year 2020). Receptors were amplified or captured by RT-PCR. TCRdb records NextSeq 550 as the sequencer. Clones were called with MiXCR by TCRdb after fastp trimmed the public reads at Q25, and only in-frame beta chains were retained. CDR3 protein sequences are deduplicated, and each keeps its most common genes and DNA. This sample gives roughly 880,000 distinct CDR3 sequences in total; approximately 18% of them show up just once. Around 6% of the sample is in the top ten clones. Sequencing used blood, either unsorted or a sorted T cell fraction (not recorded which). The origin of the receptors is a human donor who was either an allogeneic HSCT recipient or a stem cell or donor lymphocyte infusion donor (not recorded which). It is not recorded whose cells these are; they may come from a transplant donor.

This chain connects TRBV25-1 to TRBJ2-1; the match to TRBD2 covers 8 bases. The V and J ends lost 1 base and 7 bases, in that order; junction bases with no gene match: 9. The CDR3 sequence is 16 residues long. Per germline, CDR1 MGHDK and CDR2 SYGVNS. The CDR3: CASSEFGGRGENEQFF. The CDR3 DNA is TGTGCCAGCAGTGAATTCGGGGGGCGGGGGGAAAATGAGCAGTTCTTC.

This chain connects TRBV4-3 to TRBJ1-2, with D perhaps matching TRBD1 (5 bases). Trimming took off 0 bases at V and 6 bases at J, with 14 bases between the two ends. The length of the CDR3 is 15 residues. Per germline, CDR1 LGHNA and CDR2 YSLEER. DNA of the CDR3: TGCGCCAGCAGCCAAGATCGGAGAGGGACGCATGGCTACACCTTC. It encodes CASSQDRRGTHGYTF.

This clonotype was found many times. This chain uses TRBV5-1 with TRBJ2-2, with TRBD1 matching 9 bases. CDR1 is SGHRS, CDR2 YFSETQ, per germline. V lost 7 bases to trimming and J lost 2 bases; unmatched junction nucleotides: 15. There are 18 residues in the CDR3. CDR3: CASSTGTGTRINTGELFF. The DNA for the CDR3 is TGCGCCAGCTCTACCGGGACAGGGACCCGAATCAACACCGGGGAGCTGTTTTTT.

The chain couples TRBV3-1 to TRBJ2-4, with 15 bases identical to TRBD2. The junction had 6 bases not matched to a gene; V was cut back by 4 bases and J by 8 bases. The CDR3 loop spans 16 amino acids. Looked up from germline, CDR1 is LGHDT and CDR2 is YNNKEL (reference sequence). The CDR3 protein is CASSLGTSGRRDIQYF. DNA for the CDR3: TGTGCCAGCAGCCTCGGGACTAGCGGGAGGAGGGACATTCAGTACTTC. Together with reference TRBV3-1 and TRBJ2-4, the CDR3 gives the full variable domain: DTAVSQTPKYLVTQMGNDKSIKCEQNLGHDTMYWYKQDSKKFLKIMFSYNNKELIINETVPNRFSPKSPDKAHLNLHINSLELGDSAVYFCASSLGTSGRRDIQYFGAGTRLSVL.

The rearrangement uses TRBV15 and TRBJ1-2; D call uncertain. Trimming removed 1 base from V and 6 bases from J, with 15 bases in between. CDR1 and CDR2 (germline): LNHNV, YYDKDF (reference sequence). This CDR3 region has 15 residues. Written as DNA, the CDR3 is TGTGCCACCAGCAGAGTAATTCGGGGTGTCGATGGCTACACCTTC. Translated, it gives CATSRVIRGVDGYTF. The variable domain in full, with the rest retrieved from reference TRBV15 and TRBJ1-2, is DAMVIQNPRYQVTQFGKPVTLSCSQTLNHNVMYWYQQKSSQAPKLLFHYYDKDFNNEADTPDNFQSRRPNTSFCFLDIRSPGLGDTAMYLCATSRVIRGVDGYTFGSGTRLTVV.

J is TRBJ2-7 and V is TRBV20-1; D gene unclear. There are 16 residues in the CDR3. Trimming pared 3 bases from V and 7 bases from J, leaving 25 bases between. CDR1 is DFQATT, CDR2 SNEGSKA, per germline (reference sequence). The CDR3 loop reads CSASLSSERSAGEQYF. CDR3 bases: TGCAGTGCTAGTCTGTCAAGTGAACGCTCCGCTGGGGAGCAGTACTTC.

This clonotype was seen many times. Here the CDR3 DNA reads TGCGCCAGCACCGTGGGGACACGGGGATTCGGGGAGCTGTTTTTT. Translation: CASTVGTRGFGELFF. The chain combines TRBV5-1 with TRBJ2-2, with D tentatively TRBD1 (6 bases). V was shortened by 6 bases and J by 7 bases, with 19 bases between the two germline ends. Germline loops: CDR1 SGHRS, CDR2 YFSETQ. CDR3 length: 15 residues.

This clonotype occurred a few times. This sequence joins TRBV5-1 and TRBJ2-3; 8 nucleotides agree with TRBD2. The CDR3 sequence is 19 residues long. Germline assignment: CDR1 SGHRS and CDR2 YFSETQ. V shed 4 bases and J 2 bases; nucleotides not matched to a gene: 18. The CDR3 protein is CASSKGLAGGVQSTDTQYF. The CDR3 DNA reads as TGCGCCAGCAGCAAGGGGCTAGCGGGTGGCGTACAATCCACAGATACGCAGTATTTT.

This clonotype was found many times. The chain uses TRBV12-3 or TRBV12-4 and TRBJ2-5, with 9 bases fitting TRBD2. J gave up 7 bases and V 2 bases, and 8 bases lay outside the gene matches. The CDR3 has 15 amino acids. The CDR3 DNA reads TGTGCCAGCAGTTTATTGCGGGAGGGCCCTGGGACCCAGTACTTC. Amino acid sequence: CASSLLREGPGTQYF.

The chain has TRBV4-1 and TRBJ1-6, with 7 nucleotides matching TRBD1. J was trimmed by 8 bases and V by 4 bases; bases with no gene match: 8. The CDR3 sequence is 15 residues long. Germline V CDR1 and CDR2: MGHRA, YSYEKL. This chain's CDR3 is CASSPVTGRDSPLHF. The CDR3 DNA follows: TGCGCCAGCAGCCCCGTGACAGGGAGAGATTCACCCCTCCACTTT.

This rearrangement joins TRBV11-2 to TRBJ1-3, with 8 bases matching TRBD1. The trim removed 5 bases at V and 4 bases at J, leaving 10 bases unmatched. Germline CDR1 SGHAT, CDR2 FQNNGV. This CDR3 is 16 amino acids long. The DNA for the CDR3 is TGTGCCAGCAGCCTACAAAGGACAGGGAGAGGAAACACCATATATTTT. It translates to CASSLQRTGRGNTIYF.

This clonotype has just a few counts. The rearrangement links TRBV24-1 to TRBJ2-3; tentatively, D is TRBD1 (5 bases). The length of the CDR3 is 14 residues. Per the germline V gene, CDR1 is KGHDR and CDR2 is SFDVKD. The V end was cut by 2 bases, the J end by 4 bases, with 9 bases between. The chain's CDR3 is CATSDWAGSDTQYF. The CDR3 DNA reads as TGTGCCACCAGTGATTGGGCAGGGTCAGATACGCAGTATTTT.

The chain uses TRBV12-3 or TRBV12-4 and TRBJ2-5; 7 positions match TRBD1. With 5 bases clipped from V and 5 bases from J, the junction kept 8 bases outside the gene matches. The CDR3 spans 14 residues. This CDR3 reads CASSHLDRWETQYF. As DNA, the CDR3 is TGTGCCAGCAGTCACCTGGACAGGTGGGAGACCCAGTACTTC.

This chain connects TRBV10-3 to TRBJ1-3; weak D call: TRBD1 (5 bases). The V end lost 3 bases, the J end lost 9 bases, and 9 bases lay between the germline ends. The germline V gene has CDR1 ENHRY and CDR2 SYGVKD. CDR3 length: 12 amino acids. CDR3 sequence: CAISERGATIYF. The CDR3 coding sequence is TGTGCCATCAGTGAACGAGGGGCCACCATATATTTT.

The chain recombines TRBV7-9 with TRBJ1-1; D is possibly TRBD1 (5 bases). V gave up 3 bases and J gave up 1 base, with 18 bases separating them. Per germline, CDR1 SEHNR and CDR2 FQNEAQ (reference sequence). The CDR3 has 17 residues. CDR3 residues: CASSFPWELRGNTEAFF. The DNA for the CDR3 is TGTGCCAGCAGCTTTCCATGGGAGTTGAGGGGGAACACTGAAGCTTTCTTT.

The chain is built from TRBV5-1 and TRBJ2-2; TRBD1 agrees at 12 bases. V dropped 4 bases and J dropped 6; count of bases not matched to a gene: 7. Germline V gives CDR1 SGHRS, CDR2 YFSETQ. This CDR3 region has 16 residues. CDR3 nucleotides: TGCGCCAGCAGCACCTCGGGACAGGGGGCGTCCGGGGAGCTGTTTTTT. Translating it yields CASSTSGQGASGELFF.

The V gene is TRBV3-1, the J gene TRBJ2-1, with D hard to call. There are 16 residues in the CDR3. The V and J ends lost 4 bases and 0 bases respectively, with 13 bases between them. CDR1 is LGHDT and CDR2 is YNNKEL in the germline V gene (reference sequence). The CDR3 reads CASSRETAPSYNEQFF. The CDR3 DNA sequence: TGTGCCAGCAGCCGCGAAACAGCCCCCTCCTACAATGAGCAGTTCTTC.

The chain links TRBV6-1 to TRBJ1-1; possibly TRBD1 for D (6 bases). The CDR3 consists of 15 residues. Germline loops: CDR1 MNHNS, CDR2 SASEGT. V was cut by 5 bases and J by 0 bases, with 13 bases left in between. DNA for the CDR3: TGTGCCAGCAGTACCCGGGGGGCAATGAACACTGAAGCTTTCTTT. This translates into CASSTRGAMNTEAFF.

A few counts support this clonotype. The chain employs TRBV10-3 and TRBJ1-1; the D gene is possibly TRBD1 (6 bases). Trimming shortened V by 2 bases and J by 8 bases, and 12 bases separated the two germline ends. The CDR3 totals 13 residues. CDR1 ENHRY and CDR2 SYGVKD come from the germline V gene. The CDR3 loop reads CAISEIGQTEAFF. The CDR3 DNA is TGTGCCATCAGTGAGATTGGACAGACCGAAGCTTTCTTT.

This clonotype was recorded once. The J gene is TRBJ1-2, the V gene TRBV7-9; D not resolved. This CDR3 region has 15 residues. From germline, CDR1 is SEHNR and CDR2 FQNEAQ (reference sequence). Trimming removed 9 bases from V and 6 bases from J, with 23 bases in between. The DNA of the CDR3 is TGTGCCAGAACGATCCGAACGAGGAACTCAGATGGCTACACCTTC. Translation: CARTIRTRNSDGYTF.

J is TRBJ2-3 and V is TRBV7-9, with D hard to call. V lost 5 bases, J lost 8 bases, and 11 bases lay in between. CDR3 length: 12 amino acids. Germline CDR1 SEHNR, CDR2 FQNEAQ (reference sequence). Here the CDR3 DNA reads TGTGCCAGCAGCCAACGGTCCGGTACGCAGTATTTT. This gives the protein CASSQRSGTQYF.

This chain links TRBV20-1 with TRBJ2-1; D gene ambiguous. The CDR3 contains 9 residues. Trimming took 5 bases from V and 13 from J, leaving 9 bases between them. Germline V gene sequence: CDR1 DFQATT, CDR2 SNEGSKA (reference sequence). As DNA, the CDR3 is TGCAGTGCTGCAGTCCCTCAGTTCTTC. Protein sequence: CSAAVPQFF.

A single count supports this clonotype. The gene calls are TRBV30 and TRBJ1-1, with unresolved D. This CDR3 contains 13 residues. The V end lost 2 bases, the J end lost 0 bases, and 7 bases lay between the germline ends. CDR1 GTSNPN and CDR2 SVGIG come from the germline V gene (reference sequence). The CDR3 DNA sequence: TGTGCCTGGAGTTCGGAGCTGAACACTGAAGCTTTCTTT. It codes for CAWSSELNTEAFF.

This clonotype was detected only a few times. The genes are TRBV18 and TRBJ1-1, with a weak D call TRBD1 (5 bases). With 1 base removed from V and 3 bases from J, the gap between germline ends came to 9 bases. Germline-derived CDR1 and CDR2 are KGHSH and LQKENI. This CDR3 spans 14 amino acids. CDR3 loop: CASSPRWGDTEAFF. Written as DNA, the CDR3 is TGTGCCAGCTCACCACGATGGGGGGACACTGAAGCTTTCTTT. The full variable domain, in which reference TRBV18 and TRBJ1-1 provide the parts outside the CDR3, is NAGVMQNPRHLVRRRGQEARLRCSPMKGHSHVYWYRQLPEEGLKFMVYLQKENIIDESGMPKERFSAEFPKEGPSILRIQQVVRGDSAAYFCASSPRWGDTEAFFGQGTRLTVV.

The chain employs TRBV21-1 and TRBJ1-5. TRBV21-1 has pseudogene status. CDR3 length: 13 residues. The DNA for the CDR3 is TGTGCCAGCATATCCAAGAAAAATCAGCCCCAGCATTTT. This translates into CASISKKNQPQHF.

This clonotype was counted a few times. The rearrangement links TRBV7-2 to TRBJ2-3, with a weak D call TRBD2 (5 bases). The CDR3 runs 13 residues. Germline-derived CDR1 and CDR2 are SGHTA and FQGNSA. Deletions cut 4 bases from V and 6 bases from J, with 11 bases between. The CDR3 DNA reads as TGTGCCAGCAGCTCCATAGCGTATGATACGCAGTATTTT. Amino acid sequence: CASSSIAYDTQYF.

At least ten counts were recorded for this clonotype. A read error may produce the germline difference seen at one junction end. The chain recombines TRBV12-3 or TRBV12-4 with TRBJ1-5; D not certain. The CDR3 contains 8 residues. The CDR3 DNA sequence: TGTGCCAGCAGTCAGTCGCGTTTT. Translation gives CASSQSRF.

The genes are TRBV20-1 and TRBJ2-7; tentatively, D is TRBD2 (7 bases). This CDR3 comprises 15 residues. V was cut by 0 bases and J by 3 bases, with 15 bases left in between. The germline V gene has CDR1 DFQATT and CDR2 SNEGSKA (reference sequence). The CDR3 here is CSARDGRGRIYEQYF. CDR3 DNA sequence: TGCAGTGCTAGAGATGGGCGGGGGCGGATCTACGAGCAGTACTTC.